The 18 T cell receptor beta chains below come from one sample, sequenced in a study of blood T cells in healthy people across ages. Using a J-beta primer mix together with a sample-barcoded 5' primer, a second PCR was run for about 6 to 11 cycles. TCRdb used MiXCR to reprocess the 5' RACE reads, holding one entry per CDR3 protein. Here the sample spans hundreds of thousands of distinct CDR3 sequences, 58% being singletons. The sample comprised blood. The receptors were sampled from a man aged 30-40 years in good health.

This clonotype was recorded once. V and J are TRBV10-3 and TRBJ2-7; TRBD1 matches 7 bases. CDR1 is ENHRY, CDR2 SYGVKD, per germline. V dropped 10 bases and J dropped 4; count of bases not matched to a gene: 13. The CDR3 is made up of 14 amino acids. In DNA form, the CDR3 reads TGTGCCACCCTGGGGACAGTAGGAACTTACGAGCAGTACTTC. Protein product: CATLGTVGTYEQYF.

The rearrangement uses TRBV20-1 and TRBJ2-7; 8 bases map to TRBD1. This CDR3 region has 12 residues. In germline, CDR1 is DFQATT, CDR2 SNEGSKA (reference sequence). The ends lost 4 bases at V and 3 bases at J; junction bases unmatched: 2. CDR3 in DNA: TGCAGTGCTACAGGGGGCGTCTACGAGCAGTACTTC. Residues: CSATGGVYEQYF.

This clonotype was picked up a small number of times. The rearrangement links TRBV29-1 to TRBJ2-7, with D perhaps matching TRBD2 (5 bases). This CDR3 is 13 amino acids long. Per the germline V gene, CDR1 is SQVTM and CDR2 is ANQGSEA. The V gene lost 6 bases and the J gene lost 0 bases, with 12 bases spanning the gap. CDR3 nucleotides: TGCAGCGTGGAGGACGGGTTCTCCTACGAGCAGTACTTC. It specifies CSVEDGFSYEQYF.

In its sample, this clonotype was seen a few times. This chain joins TRBV20-1 and TRBJ1-5; no definite D call. CDR1 and CDR2 (germline): DFQATT, SNEGSKA (reference sequence). The CDR3 covers 13 residues. Trimming took 3 bases from V and 5 from J, leaving 11 bases between them. The CDR3 protein is CSASPLMDQPQHF. DNA of the CDR3: TGCAGTGCTAGCCCGTTGATGGATCAGCCCCAGCATTTT.

This clonotype was seen more than once but under ten times. The V and J genes are TRBV3-1 and TRBJ2-7; D perhaps matches TRBD2 (5 bases). V was cut by 2 bases and J by 6 bases, with 17 bases left in between. The CDR3 is 15 residues long. Germline V gene lookup returns CDR1 LGHDT and CDR2 YNNKEL (reference sequence). This CDR3 reads CASSQSGISAFEQYF. The CDR3 nucleotides read TGTGCCAGCAGCCAATCCGGGATTTCTGCGTTCGAGCAGTACTTC.

The count of this clonotype is one. This chain links TRBV4-3 with TRBJ2-7, with 7 bases fitting TRBD1. The germline V gene has CDR1 LGHNA and CDR2 YSLEER. The V segment lost 2 bases and the J segment 5 bases; nucleotides outside the gene matches: 15. This CDR3 spans 17 amino acids. The CDR3 DNA follows: TGCGCCAGCAGCCAACTTCGACAGGGTAACAGTCGGGACGAGCAGTACTTC. Its translation is CASSQLRQGNSRDEQYF.

This sequence joins TRBV4-3 and TRBJ1-5; no clear D. V lost 1 base and J lost 6, with 7 bases in between. CDR1 LGHNA and CDR2 YSLEER come from the germline V gene. The CDR3 contains 13 residues. In DNA, the CDR3 is TGCGCCAGCAGCCAAGCATTGTCTCAGCCCCAGCATTTT. As protein: CASSQALSQPQHF.

V gene TRBV28 combines with J gene TRBJ1-1; D may be TRBD1 (5 bases). The germline gives CDR1 MDHEN, CDR2 SYDVKM. The length of the CDR3 is 15 residues. Trimming pared 6 bases from V and 1 base from J, leaving 15 bases between. CDR3 sequence reads: CASSPGGGSNTEAFF. CDR3 coding DNA: TGTGCCAGCAGCCCCGGGGGAGGGTCGAACACTGAAGCTTTCTTT.

This clonotype was seen a handful of times. The rearrangement links TRBV5-1 to TRBJ2-7; D is possibly TRBD1 or TRBD2 (5 bases each). CDR3 length: 14 residues. V lost 4 bases and J 3 bases, leaving 14 bases between the germline ends. Looked up from germline, CDR1 is SGHRS and CDR2 is YFSETQ. In DNA, the CDR3 is TGCGCCAGCAGCCCGCAAGGGACCTACTACGAGCAGTACTTC. This gives the protein CASSPQGTYYEQYF.

There are a few counts of this clonotype. The rearrangement joins TRBV24-1 to TRBJ2-5; D gene ambiguous. This CDR3 contains 18 residues. Germline CDR1 and CDR2: KGHDR and SFDVKD. Trimming removed 2 bases from V and 4 bases from J, with 22 bases in between. CDR3 protein: CATSDSPLGSRISETQYF. In nucleotides, the CDR3 is TGTGCCACCAGTGATTCCCCCCTGGGGTCGAGGATTTCAGAGACCCAGTACTTC.

This CDR3 is CASSQGTPGPLHF. The CDR3 DNA reads as TGTGCCAGCAGTCAAGGGACTCCGGGTCCCCTCCACTTT. The chain has TRBV12-3 or TRBV12-4 and TRBJ1-6, with a weak D call TRBD1 (5 bases). The CDR3 runs to 13 residues. V lost 5 bases, J lost 13 bases, and 15 bases lay in between.

This clonotype was detected a few times. This sequence joins TRBV5-6 and TRBJ1-2, with D unclear. The CDR3 runs to 12 residues. Trimming pared 3 bases from V and 3 bases from J, leaving 6 bases between. CDR1 and CDR2 (germline): SGHDT, YYEEEE. The CDR3 protein is CASSSLDYGYTF. The CDR3 nucleotides read TGTGCCAGCAGCTCTTTGGACTATGGCTACACCTTC.

This clonotype occurred a few times. The chain combines TRBV12-3 or TRBV12-4 with TRBJ2-3; 8 bases match TRBD2. There are 14 residues in the CDR3. V gave up 5 bases and J gave up 4 bases; unmatched junction bases: 5. CDR3 DNA sequence: TGTGCCAGCAGTGGAGGACTAGCAGCAGATACGCAGTATTTT. Amino acids: CASSGGLAADTQYF.

The chain links TRBV27 to TRBJ2-3, with 7 nucleotides matching TRBD2. With 5 bases clipped from V and 8 bases from J, the junction kept 25 bases outside the gene matches. The germline V gene has CDR1 MNHEY and CDR2 SMNVEV (reference sequence). CDR3 length: 19 residues. CDR3 residues: CASSLAPRASGLALVTQYF. DNA of the CDR3: TGTGCCAGCAGTCTCGCCCCAAGGGCTAGCGGCTTAGCCCTGGTTACGCAGTATTTT.

This clonotype came up once. The V and J genes are TRBV5-1 and TRBJ2-7; D is perhaps TRBD2 (5 bases). V lost 4 bases to trimming and J lost 4 bases, with 15 bases between them. Per germline, CDR1 SGHRS and CDR2 YFSETQ. The CDR3 extends over 14 amino acids. The CDR3 reads CASSPGSGEYEQYF. The CDR3 coding sequence is TGCGCCAGCAGCCCGGGATCCGGAGAGTACGAGCAGTACTTC. Full variable domain (rest looked up from reference TRBV5-1 and TRBJ2-7): KAGVTQTPRYLIKTRGQQVTLSCSPISGHRSVSWYQQTPGQGLQFLFEYFSETQRNKGNFPGRFSGRQFSNSRSEMNVSTLELGDSALYLCASSPGSGEYEQYFGPGTRLTVT.

The chain couples TRBV5-1 to TRBJ2-3; D unclear. The germline V gene has CDR1 SGHRS and CDR2 YFSETQ. The CDR3 is 16 amino acids. Trimming cost V 2 bases and J 0 bases, with 13 bases left between them. CDR3 protein: CASSLLPASSTDTQYF. The CDR3 DNA is TGCGCCAGCAGCTTACTTCCAGCTAGTAGCACAGATACGCAGTATTTT. Drawing the rest from reference TRBV5-1 and TRBJ2-3, the complete variable domain is KAGVTQTPRYLIKTRGQQVTLSCSPISGHRSVSWYQQTPGQGLQFLFEYFSETQRNKGNFPGRFSGRQFSNSRSEMNVSTLELGDSALYLCASSLLPASSTDTQYFGPGTRLTVL.

This clonotype was seen a few times. The rearrangement links TRBV7-2 to TRBJ2-7, with D possibly matching TRBD2 (5 bases). CDR3 size: 14 residues. V was clipped by 2 bases and J by 1 base, with 9 bases between them. CDR1 and CDR2 (germline): SGHTA, FQGNSA. Written as DNA, the CDR3 is TGTGCCAGCAGCTTAAATGCGGGTTCCTACGAGCAGTACTTC. Translation: CASSLNAGSYEQYF.

The V gene is TRBV6-1, the J gene TRBJ2-5; the match to TRBD1 covers 7 bases. The DNA end favors TRBJ2-7, so the J call may be wrong. CDR3 size: 15 residues. Germline CDR1 and CDR2: MNHNS and SASEGT. The DNA for the CDR3 is TGTGCCAGCAACCTTTTAGGGGGCACCCCCTACGAGCAGTACTTC. It is translated as CASNLLGGTPYEQYF.